This T cell receptor (beta chain) was sequenced in a study of T cell changes during pregnancy in multiple sclerosis. The V and J ends lost 7 bases and 9 bases respectively, with 15 bases between them. In germline, CDR1 is LNHDA, CDR2 SQIVND (reference sequence). This CDR3 region has 12 residues. TCRdb keeps only in-frame clones here, not all; method: immunoSEQ multiplex PCR. The top ten hold about 12% of the sample, which has about 38,000 clones, 75% to 95% seen once. This chain uses TRBV19 with TRBJ1-2; possibly TRBD1 for D (5 bases). This clonotype was sampled from a female donor with multiple sclerosis, enrolled in a pregnancy study. The sequencing used CD8+ T cells from peripheral blood mononuclear cells, collected after pregnancy. DNA for the CDR3: TGTGCCAGTATGATCCCCGGGGGTCGCTACACCTTC. Its protein product is CASMIPGGRYTF.